This entry is about one T cell receptor (beta chain). Antigen specificity is unknown. Additional DNA sequences in this sample encode the identical CDR3. Source study methods: Filtering was not the same, since immunoSEQ gave junction-only sequences without quality scores. Profiling relied on immunoSEQ multiplex PCR, and the TCRdb table lists in-frame clones only, not all of them. For V, J and clone size, that table is used; D and trimming come from the DNA. This sample has a few hundred thousand clones; around 77% occur once, and the top ten carry about 12%. CDR1 and CDR2 (germline): MDHEN, SYDVKM. The CDR3 contains 15 residues. V lost 4 bases to trimming and J lost 6 bases; unmatched junction nucleotides: 8. The data were taken from a study of shared clonotypes between healthy human individuals. Whole-study results and caveats: With few donors, the genetic and exposure-history diversity represented was limited.

The chain has TRBV28 and TRBJ2-7; 11 positions match TRBD1. The sequenced sample was PBMCs. This clonotype originated in a woman in her thirties or forties in good health. Some clones in this sample may be carry-over from other donors' samples. The chain's CDR3 is CASSSPGQGVGEQYF. CDR3 DNA sequence: TGTGCCAGCAGTTCCCCGGGACAGGGGGTGGGCGAGCAGTACTTC.